This T cell receptor (beta chain) was sequenced in a study of T cell changes during pregnancy in multiple sclerosis. This CDR3 comprises 15 residues. Germline V gene data show CDR1 as SGHAT and CDR2 as FQNNGV. Trimming took off 2 bases at V and 4 bases at J, with 12 bases between the two ends. Produced via immunoSEQ multiplex PCR; TCRdb's table is partial and in-frame only. The table has about 59,000 clones, 92% seen once. This material consisted of peripheral blood, taken in the third trimester of pregnancy. This TCR came from a female donor in good health, enrolled as a control in a pregnancy study. This chain uses TRBV11-2 with TRBJ2-1, with D possibly TRBD2 on 5 matching bases. CDR3 nucleotides: TGTGCCAGCAGCTTAAACCCCTCGGGGTACAATGAGCAGTTCTTC. This sequence encodes CASSLNPSGYNEQFF.